The rows below give T cell receptor beta chains drawn from one sample of a study of T cell repertoires in cytomegalovirus infection. TCRdb re-called the reads through MiXCR, storing one row per CDR3 protein. The sample contains 250,000 to 350,000 distinct CDR3 sequences, about a quarter of which appear only once. The sequenced material came from PBMCs. Receptors were obtained from a human donor in good health (CMV status not recorded). Some clones in this sample may be carry-over from other donors' samples. Each CDR3 is given with its conserved first and last residue. The order of the fields is V gene, clone size, D gene, J gene, CDR3 protein, CDR3 DNA. A D gene is named only where the DNA matches it firmly. Expanded clones get a size class; other rows say once, few or many, or leave the size out.

V gene: TRBV5-1
clone size: .
D gene: .
J gene: TRBJ1-1
CDR3 protein: CASSLDPRGGPEAFF
CDR3 DNA: TGCGCCAGCAGCTTGGATCCGAGGGGGGGCCCTGAAGCTTTCTTT

V gene: TRBV29-1
clone size: .
D gene: .
J gene: TRBJ2-2
CDR3 protein: CSVVQGGTGELFF
CDR3 DNA: TGCAGCGTTGTACAGGGCGGCACCGGGGAGCTGTTTTTT

V gene: TRBV12-3/TRBV12-4
clone size: many
D gene: TRBD1
J gene: TRBJ1-2
CDR3 protein: CASSSPGQGEYGYTF
CDR3 DNA: TGTGCCAGCAGTTCCCCGGGACAGGGGGAGTATGGCTACACCTTC

V gene: TRBV2
clone size: few
D gene: TRBD1
J gene: TRBJ2-5
CDR3 protein: CASSESTRQGQETQYF
CDR3 DNA: TGTGCCAGCAGTGAATCCACTCGACAGGGTCAAGAGACCCAGTACTTC

V gene: TRBV20-1
clone size: .
D gene: .
J gene: TRBJ1-1
CDR3 protein: CSARVGSTAWGSEAFF
CDR3 DNA: TGCAGTGCTAGAGTCGGGTCGACAGCGTGGGGGTCTGAAGCTTTCTTT

V gene: TRBV5-4
clone size: few
D gene: .
J gene: TRBJ1-2
CDR3 protein: CASSPEVGGNYGYTF
CDR3 DNA: TGTGCCAGCAGCCCCGAGGTCGGCGGGAACTATGGCTACACCTTC

V gene: TRBV12-3/TRBV12-4
clone size: many
D gene: .
J gene: TRBJ1-1
CDR3 protein: CASSPQEGAEAFF
CDR3 DNA: TGTGCCAGCAGTCCCCAGGAAGGGGCTGAAGCTTTCTTT

V gene: TRBV29-1
clone size: .
D gene: .
J gene: TRBJ2-2
CDR3 protein: CSVEYTAAGELFF
CDR3 DNA: TGCAGCGTTGAATATACCGCTGCCGGGGAGCTGTTTTTT

V gene: TRBV6-5
clone size: .
D gene: .
J gene: TRBJ1-1
CDR3 protein: CASSWRQVGTEAFF
CDR3 DNA: TGTGCCAGCAGTTGGCGACAGGTGGGGACTGAAGCTTTCTTT

V gene: TRBV7-8
clone size: many
D gene: .
J gene: TRBJ1-1
CDR3 protein: CASSPILGNTEAFF
CDR3 DNA: TGTGCCAGCAGCCCAATCTTGGGGAACACTGAAGCTTTCTTT